The 25 T cell receptor beta chains reported below all come from one sample, sequenced in a study of T cells in women clearing cervical HPV infection. Data came from immunoSEQ multiplex PCR; TCRdb stores just in-frame clones and leaves some out. This repertoire comprises some 40,000 clones; its ten largest clones make up approximately 1.2%. Sequencing was carried out using blood buffy coat. The receptors were sampled from a woman between 18 and 69 years old with a cervical HPV16 infection that either progressed to CIN3+ or cleared (not recorded which).

The covered CDR3 bases are TGTGCCAGCAGCTTACGGGGGGCGCTGAGAAACGAG. It is translated as CASSLRGALRNE. The full CDR3 reads CASSLRGALRNEQYF. The V gene is TRBV13, the J gene TRBJ2-7; perhaps TRBD2 as D (7 bases). The DNA ends 3 residues before the CDR3 does, and the rest of the CDR3 is filled in from the germline J gene. Trimming stripped 2 bases from V and 5 bases from J, with 16 bases between. The germline V gene encodes CDR1 PRHDT and CDR2 FYEKMQ (reference sequence). This CDR3 has 15 residues.

Concerning this clone: The read falls 3 residues short of the CDR3 end, and the missing part is taken from the germline J gene. This rearrangement joins TRBV19 to TRBJ2-7; 10 bases map to TRBD1. The CDR3 is 16 amino acids. V lost 3 bases, J lost 2 bases, and 7 bases stayed unmatched. From germline, CDR1 is LNHDA and CDR2 SQIVND (reference sequence). The CDR3: CASSIPGQGLPYEQYF. The CDR3 DNA, read in part, is TGTGCCAGTAGTATTCCGGGACAGGGGTTACCCTACGAG. The complete variable domain, with remaining parts taken from reference TRBV19 and TRBJ2-7, reads DGGITQSPKYLFRKEGQNVTLSCEQNLNHDAMYWYRQDPGQGLRLIYYSQIVNDFQKGDIAEGYSVSREKKESFPLTVTSAQKNPTAFYLCASSIPGQGLPYEQYFGPGTRLTVT.

Concerning this clone itself: The junction departs from germline at one end; a sequencing error may be responsible. The read ends 3 residues shy of where the CDR3 ends; the end is completed using the germline J gene. This rearrangement joins TRBV18 to TRBJ2-1, with TRBD2 matching over 9 bases. The germline CDR1 and CDR2 sequences are KGHSH and LQKENI. The CDR3 spans 15 residues. The DNA read from the CDR3 is TGTGCCAGCGCACCAGCGGGAGGCATCACGAATGAG. Its translation: CASAPAGGITNE. The CDR3 as a whole reads CASAPAGGITNEQFF.

CDR3 DNA (partial): TGTGCCAGCAAGGCCCCTGCTAGCGGGAGGACTGCAGATACG. It yields the protein CASKAPASGRTADT. The complete CDR3 sequence is CASKAPASGRTADTQYF. V gene TRBV6-2 or TRBV6-3 combines with J gene TRBJ2-3; 11 bases match TRBD2. Sequencing ends 3 residues short of the CDR3 end; the germline J gene provides the rest. The germline gives CDR1 MNHEY, CDR2 SVGEGT. This CDR3 has 17 amino acids. After removal of 7 bases from V and 4 bases from J, the junction contained 13 bases not matched to a gene.

With respect to this clone: From the germline J gene comes the end of the CDR3, since the read stops 3 residues before it. The rearrangement joins TRBV18 to TRBJ2-7, with 8 bases matching TRBD1. Per germline, CDR1 KGHSH and CDR2 LQKENI. The CDR3 extends over 15 amino acids. After removal of 3 bases from V and 6 bases from J, the junction contained 10 bases not matched to a gene. Here the CDR3 reads CASSPPGGAGLEQYF. CDR3 bases read: TGTGCCAGCTCACCTCCAGGGGGCGCGGGCCTCGAG.

With regard to this clone: The observed sequence ends 3 residues before the CDR3 terminus, with the missing tail filled in from the germline J gene. This rearrangement joins TRBV19 to TRBJ1-6; D remains unclear. The germline CDR1 and CDR2 sequences are LNHDA and SQIVND (reference sequence). The CDR3 sequence is 16 residues long. V lost 3 bases to trimming and J lost 7 bases, with 16 bases between them. The CDR3 DNA, read in part, is TGTGCCAGTAGTATTTCGTGGGCAGTGAGAAATTCACCC. Encoded protein: CASSISWAVRNSP. The full CDR3 protein is CASSISWAVRNSPLHF.

Points on this clone: A read error may produce the germline difference seen at one junction end. From the germline J gene comes the end of the CDR3, since the read stops 3 residues before it. V usage is TRBV4-2 and J usage is TRBJ1-4; TRBD1 might be the D (5 bases). The V gene's germline CDR1 is LGHNA and CDR2 YNFKEQ. The CDR3 totals 16 residues. CDR3 in amino acids: CASSLHTGGTNEKLFF. CDR3 bases read: TGCGCCAGCAGTTTACACACGGGGGGGACTAATGAAAAA.

Concerning this clone itself: The CDR3 goes on 3 residues after the read ends, and that part is filled in from the germline J gene. The chain is built from TRBV7-9 and TRBJ2-7; 7 nucleotides line up with TRBD1. V trimming: 5 bases; J trimming: 2 bases; junction bases outside the gene matches: 9. The length of the CDR3 is 15 residues. Germline V gives CDR1 SEHNR, CDR2 FQNEAQ (reference sequence). This CDR3 is CASSGRGQLAYEQYF. The sequenced part of the CDR3 DNA is TGTGCCAGCAGCGGTCGGGGACAGTTAGCCTACGAG.

CDR3 bases read: TGTGCCAGCTCACCACCGGGCAGGGTAACTGAA. This gives the protein CASSPPGRVTE. The complete CDR3 reads CASSPPGRVTEAFF. The V gene is TRBV18, the J gene TRBJ1-1; D might be TRBD1 (5 bases). The read finishes 3 residues shy of the CDR3 end, and the germline J gene is used to complete it. V was trimmed by 0 bases and J by 5 bases, leaving 10 bases between them. CDR1 and CDR2 from the germline V gene are KGHSH and LQKENI. The CDR3 runs 14 residues.

Remarks on this clone: The CDR3 end lies 3 residues beyond the end of the read and is filled in from the germline J gene. V and J are TRBV7-9 and TRBJ1-2, with D perhaps TRBD1 (6 bases). Germline assignment: CDR1 SEHNR and CDR2 FQNEAQ (reference sequence). This CDR3 region has 13 residues. Partial CDR3 DNA: TGTGCCAGCAGCCCTCCCCGGACAGATACC. Translation gives CASSPPRTDT. Given in full, the CDR3 is CASSPPRTDTYTF. The full variable domain, rest sourced from reference TRBV7-9 and TRBJ1-2, is DTGVSQNPRHKITKRGQNVTFRCDPISEHNRLYWYRQTLGQGPEFLTYFQNEAQLEKSRLLSDRFSAERPKGSFSTLEIQRTEQGDSAMYLCASSPPRTDTYTFGSGTRLTVV.

As concerns this clone: From the germline J gene comes the end of the CDR3, since the read stops 3 residues before it. V is TRBV29-1 and J is TRBJ1-3, with 9 positions matching TRBD1. CDR1 and CDR2 from the germline V gene are SQVTM and ANQGSEA. This CDR3 has 14 amino acids. V shed 6 bases and J 2 bases; nucleotides not matched to a gene: 5. The CDR3 DNA, read in part, is TGCAGCGTCCTACAGGGGGCAGCTGGAAACACC. Translated, it gives CSVLQGAAGNT. The CDR3 reads in full as CSVLQGAAGNTIYF. Drawing the rest from reference TRBV29-1 and TRBJ1-3, the complete variable domain is SAVISQKPSRDICQRGTSLTIQCQVDSQVTMMFWYRQQPGQSLTLIATANQGSEATYESGFVIDKFPISRPNLTFSTLTVSNMSPEDSSIYLCSVLQGAAGNTIYFGEGSWLTVV.

Details on this clone: The CDR3 end falls 3 residues outside the read, so it is completed with the germline J gene. The genes are TRBV11-2 and TRBJ2-2; D remains ambiguous. Germline CDR1 is SGHAT and CDR2 is FQNNGV. The length of the CDR3 is 13 residues. V lost 2 bases and J lost 4, with 5 bases in between. Here the CDR3 reads CASSLRVTGELFF. CDR3 bases read: TGTGCCAGCAGCTTACGGGTCACCGGGGAG. Together with reference TRBV11-2 and TRBJ2-2, the CDR3 gives the full variable domain: EAGVAQSPRYKIIEKRQSVAFWCNPISGHATLYWYQQILGQGPKLLIQFQNNGVVDDSQLPKDRFSAERLKGVDSTLKIQPAKLEDSAVYLCASSLRVTGELFFGEGSRLTVL.

A remark on this clone: The read stops 3 residues short of the end of the CDR3; the missing end is completed from the germline J gene. The genes are TRBV20-1 and TRBJ1-2; D remains ambiguous. The germline CDR1 and CDR2 sequences are DFQATT and SNEGSKA (reference sequence). Trimming took off 7 bases at V and 5 bases at J, with 11 bases between the two ends. The length of the CDR3 is 11 residues. The DNA read from the CDR3 is TGCAGTGTAAGGGTTCGGTATGGC. Amino acid sequence: CSVRVRYG. The whole CDR3 region reads CSVRVRYGYTF.

Note on this clone: Read data end 3 residues before the CDR3 end; the end is taken from the germline J gene. The rearrangement links TRBV20-1 to TRBJ2-3; 10 bases fit TRBD1. The J segment lost 5 bases and the V segment lost 6 bases, leaving 5 bases of the junction unmatched. There are 13 residues in the CDR3. Germline-derived CDR1 and CDR2 are DFQATT and SNEGSKA (reference sequence). Incomplete CDR3 DNA: TGCAGTGCAAGGACAGGGGGAGGAGATACG. Its translation is CSARTGGGDT. The entire CDR3 protein is CSARTGGGDTQYF.

Concerning this clone itself: Read data end 3 residues before the CDR3 end; the end is taken from the germline J gene. The rearrangement uses TRBV19 and TRBJ2-1, with 12 bases fitting TRBD1. The V segment lost 5 bases and the J segment 7 bases; nucleotides outside the gene matches: 6. CDR3 length equals 15 residues. The germline V gene encodes CDR1 LNHDA and CDR2 SQIVND (reference sequence). The CDR3 protein is CASSGGQGAWNEQFF. CDR3 DNA (partial): TGTGCCAGTAGTGGGGGACAGGGGGCATGGAATGAG. The full variable domain, with the rest looked up from reference TRBV19 and TRBJ2-1, is DGGITQSPKYLFRKEGQNVTLSCEQNLNHDAMYWYRQDPGQGLRLIYYSQIVNDFQKGDIAEGYSVSREKKESFPLTVTSAQKNPTAFYLCASSGGQGAWNEQFFGPGTRLTVL.

A word on this clone: Read data end 3 residues before the CDR3 end; the end is taken from the germline J gene. V gene TRBV11-1 combines with J gene TRBJ2-1; TRBD1 matches 9 bases. Trimming cost V 2 bases and J 7 bases; bases outside gene matches: 3. The CDR3 loop spans 14 amino acids. Germline V gives CDR1 SGHAT, CDR2 FQDESV (reference sequence). CDR3 loop: CASSLPGQGNEQFF. CDR3 bases read: TGTGCCAGCAGCTTACCGGGACAGGGTAATGAG.

CDR3 DNA (partial): TGCAGTGCTGGGGGACTAGCGGGAGACAATGAG. Residues: CSAGGLAGDNE. The entire CDR3 protein reads CSAGGLAGDNEQFF. The chain uses TRBV20-1 and TRBJ2-1, with 14 bases aligning to TRBD2. The CDR3 extends 3 residues past the end of the read, so its final part is completed from the germline J gene. Germline trimming cut 5 bases from V and 5 bases from J; bases unmatched to any gene: 2. Germline CDR1 DFQATT, CDR2 SNEGSKA (reference sequence). The CDR3 is made up of 14 amino acids.

As for this clone: From the germline J gene comes the end of the CDR3, since the read stops 3 residues before it. The gene calls are TRBV7-6 and TRBJ1-5; the D gene is possibly TRBD1 (5 bases). The germline CDR1 and CDR2 sequences are SGHVS and FNYEAQ. V was shortened by 2 bases and J by 6 bases, with 14 bases between the two germline ends. The CDR3 contains 15 residues. The sequenced CDR3 bases are TGTGCCAGCAGCTTATTATCAGGGTTGGTTCAGCCC. This codes for CASSLLSGLVQP. The full CDR3 sequence reads CASSLLSGLVQPQHF.

A note on this clone: The read is 3 residues too short to cover the CDR3 end, so that end is filled in from the germline J gene. The chain recombines TRBV2 with TRBJ1-1; D gene uncertain. Between the trimmed V and J ends, which lost 10 bases and 1 base, there was a span of 16 bases. This CDR3 spans 14 amino acids. CDR1 is SNHLY and CDR2 is FYNNEI in the germline V gene. The CDR3 spells CATSVPAGNTEAFF. Incomplete CDR3 DNA: TGTGCCACGTCGGTCCCGGCGGGGAACACTGAA.

CDR3 loop: CASTPGQGKTYDYTF. CDR3 bases read: TGTGCCAGTACCCCCGGACAGGGGAAAACCTACGAC. This sequence joins TRBV19 and TRBJ1-2, with 9 bases matching TRBD1. The CDR3 end falls 3 residues outside the read, so it is completed with the germline J gene. CDR1 and CDR2 (germline): LNHDA, SQIVND (reference sequence). The CDR3 consists of 15 residues.

As for this clone: The read ends 3 residues early relative to the CDR3; the germline J gene fills the gap. The chain recombines TRBV18 with TRBJ2-1; 7 bases are shared with TRBD1. This CDR3 region has 15 residues. The germline V gene has CDR1 KGHSH and CDR2 LQKENI. The V gene end was trimmed by 3 bases and the J gene end by 4 bases; junction bases not matched to a gene: 6. CDR3 bases read: TGTGCCAGCTCACCGGGACAGCTCACTTACAATGAG. Its translation is CASSPGQLTYNE. The whole CDR3 protein is CASSPGQLTYNEQFF.

Concerning this clone: Read coverage stops 3 residues before the CDR3 terminus; the germline J gene supplies the remainder. The chain employs TRBV7-8 and TRBJ1-5, with 10 bases lining up with TRBD1. Germline assignment: CDR1 SGHVS and CDR2 FQNEAQ. Unmatched junction bases numbered 15, after V lost 6 bases and J lost 4 bases. The CDR3 is made up of 18 amino acids. The chain's CDR3 is CASRPGTGAASSNQPQHF. The DNA read from the CDR3 is TGTGCCAGCAGGCCCGGGACAGGGGCCGCGTCTTCGAATCAGCCC.

To note about this clone: The sequenced fragment ends 3 residues before the CDR3 boundary, so the rest is inferred from the germline J gene. V usage is TRBV19 and J usage is TRBJ1-4; TRBD1 aligns across 8 bases. The V gene's germline CDR1 is LNHDA and CDR2 SQIVND (reference sequence). J lost 8 bases, V lost 7 bases, and 9 bases had no gene match. The CDR3 runs 14 residues. The CDR3 spells CASKMQGAFEKLFF. Incomplete CDR3 DNA: TGTGCCAGTAAGATGCAGGGGGCGTTCGAAAAA.

On this clone itself: The read terminates 3 residues before the CDR3 end, so the remaining end is supplied by the germline J gene. The V call is TRBV2, the J call TRBJ1-4, with 9 bases aligning to TRBD1. The CDR3 runs to 14 residues. Per the germline V gene, CDR1 is SNHLY and CDR2 is FYNNEI. With V trimmed by 5 bases and J by 8 bases, 6 bases remained unmatched. CDR3 residues: CASSPDRGPEKLFF. CDR3 bases read: TGTGCCAGCAGTCCGGACAGGGGACCCGAAAAA.

As concerns this clone: The CDR3 extends 3 residues past the end of the read, so its final part is completed from the germline J gene. This chain links TRBV2 with TRBJ1-5; TRBD1 aligns across 9 bases. The CDR3 sequence is 14 residues long. V was clipped by 8 bases and J by 4 bases; unmatched bases: 6. Per germline, CDR1 SNHLY and CDR2 FYNNEI. The sequenced part of the CDR3 DNA is TGTGCCAGCTCAAACGACAGGGGGAATCAGCCC. This sequence encodes CASSNDRGNQP. Given in full, the CDR3 is CASSNDRGNQPQHF.